This T cell receptor (beta chain) was identified during a study of cytotoxic CD8 clonotypes in ibrutinib-treated CLL. General study results and limits: Clonality increased with ibrutinib response but returned toward baseline at progression.

Comment on this clone: The antigen is unknown.

Around 2 micrograms of genomic DNA (from cryopreserved PBMCs) were used for TCR beta libraries. Sequencing used immunoSEQ multiplex PCR; TCRdb keeps in-frame clones, though not all of them. The sample includes tens of thousands of clones, around 60% of them seen just once. This specimen consisted of PBMCs, obtained after 24 months of ibrutinib treatment. The sequence came from a human donor with chronic lymphocytic leukemia.

The CDR3 nucleotides are TGCGCCAGCAGCTTGGCCCTACAGGGGGGCTACACCTTC. This gives the protein CASSLALQGGYTF. The V gene is TRBV5-1, the J gene TRBJ1-2; 7 nucleotides align to TRBD1. CDR1 and CDR2 from the germline V gene are SGHRS and YFSETQ. J was trimmed by 8 bases and V by 0 bases; bases with no gene match: 4. The CDR3 contains 13 residues.